The clone carrying this T cell receptor beta chain was counted at least ten times. The target antigen is unknown. This sample was taken from a study of human T cells and chemical hapten exposure. Notes on the study in general: TCRs above 1 in 1000 frequency did not change with DPC sensitization.

Individual cDNA molecules received unique molecular identifiers in the library. TCRdb fed the RACE reads into MiXCR, producing one record per CDR3 protein. The sample yields about 82,000 distinct CDR3 sequences, approximately 6.6% seen once. This CDR3 contains 15 residues. The V gene lost 0 bases and the J gene lost 1 base, with 11 bases spanning the gap. The germline gives CDR1 SGHRS, CDR2 YFSETQ. Stated time point: patch test 2, 6 weeks after DPC sensitization. Treatment denoted: therapeutic diphenylcyclopropenone sensitization with weekly scalp DPC. Alopecia patients, 18 to 70 years old and DPC-suitable, served as donors.

The clonotype originates from a woman aged 25 to 39 with alopecia areata. Some clones in this sample may be carry-over from other donors' samples. The sample in question was whole blood, obtained in connection with sensitization to the hapten diphenylcyclopropenone (DPC). V is TRBV5-1 and J is TRBJ2-7; weak D call: TRBD2 (6 bases). This CDR3 is CASSLAPGTSYEQYF. The CDR3 region has the DNA TGCGCCAGCAGCTTGGCCCCCGGGACTTCCTACGAGCAGTACTTC. The full variable domain, in which reference TRBV5-1 and TRBJ2-7 provide the parts outside the CDR3, is KAGVTQTPRYLIKTRGQQVTLSCSPISGHRSVSWYQQTPGQGLQFLFEYFSETQRNKGNFPGRFSGRQFSNSRSEMNVSTLELGDSALYLCASSLAPGTSYEQYFGPGTRLTVT.